This TCR beta chain was sequenced for a study of T-cell reconstitution after alpha-beta-depleted transplantation in children listed by TCRdb under 2016. In the study overall: Using TCR repertoire profiling, the study quantitatively followed how T-cell immune reconstitution unfolded in children after TCRalphabeta/CD19-depleted allogeneic hematopoietic cell transplantation. The research as a whole found: The frequencies of hyperexpanded clones fell over the following months, and after one year, T-cell counts and TCRbeta diversity were mostly attributed to newly produced T cells. In some patients, the high TCRbeta diversity seen at day 60 was put down to recipient T cells and intrathymic progenitors that had survived conditioning. About two months after transplant, the apparently early recovery of alphabetaT-cell counts reportedly depended on just several hundred clones that had expanded rapidly and came from non-depleted graft cells.

The sample's treatment or condition label, decoded: allogeneic hematopoietic cell transplantation with graft depleted of TCRalphabeta T cells and CD19 B cells. Transplant recipients were children who received TCRalphabeta/CD19-depleted allogeneic hematopoietic cell grafts. The library was obtained by PCR. These reads were obtained on an Illumina HiSeq 2500. To normalize quantification of the TCRbeta repertoire, the TCR libraries were built with molecular barcoding that relied on unique molecular identifiers. TCRdb redid the processing of the public reads, applying fastp at Q25 and MiXCR, and retained in-frame beta chains. Identical CDR3 proteins give one entry, which carries the most common genes and DNA. The sample data list hundreds of thousands of distinct CDR3 sequences, and over 9% of these were observed just once. Less than 8% of the sample is held by the ten biggest clonotypes. A remark on this clonotype: The antigen it recognizes is unknown. No base qualities exist here, and no much larger clone lies one base off it.

CDR1 and CDR2 are drawn from the germline V gene: MDHEN, SYDVKM. Taken from cysteine to phenylalanine, the CDR3 has 15 residues. Left in the record is the CDR3 DNA by itself, 45 bases read in frame from the first base. A distance of 16 bases separates the germline ends of V and J, which lose 6 bases and 5 bases respectively. The chain employs TRBV28 and TRBJ2-2; tentative D gene TRBD1, with 6 bases matching. This TCR was sampled from a boy younger than two with acute myeloid leukemia, due to receive a stem cell transplant. Sequenced material: PBMCs, taken before TCRalphabeta/CD19-depleted stem cell transplant. The base sequence is TGTGCCAGCAGCTCCCAGGGGCGCCTTACCGGGGAGCTGTTTTTT. It translates to CASSSQGRLTGELFF.